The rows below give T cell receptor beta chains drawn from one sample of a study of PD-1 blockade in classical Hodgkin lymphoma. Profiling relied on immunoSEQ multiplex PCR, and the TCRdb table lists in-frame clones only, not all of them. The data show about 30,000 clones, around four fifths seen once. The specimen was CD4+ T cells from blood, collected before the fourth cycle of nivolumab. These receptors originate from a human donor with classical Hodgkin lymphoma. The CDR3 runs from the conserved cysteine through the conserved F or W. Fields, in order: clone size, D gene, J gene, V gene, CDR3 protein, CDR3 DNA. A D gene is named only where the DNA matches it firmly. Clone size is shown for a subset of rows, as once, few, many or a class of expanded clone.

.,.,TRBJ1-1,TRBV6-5,CASTRGGGTEAFF,TGTGCCAGCACCAGGGGTGGGGGCACTGAAGCTTTCTTT
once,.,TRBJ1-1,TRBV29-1,CSVDSTDRVNTEAFF,TGCAGCGTTGATTCCACGGACCGAGTGAACACTGAAGCTTTCTTT
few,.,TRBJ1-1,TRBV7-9,CASSFLGTSTEAFF,TGTGCCAGCAGCTTTCTAGGGACATCCACTGAAGCTTTCTTT
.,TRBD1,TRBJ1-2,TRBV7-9,CASSFYSGGSYGYTF,TGTGCCAGCAGCTTCTATTCAGGGGGCTCCTATGGCTACACCTTC
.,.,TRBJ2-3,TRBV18,CASSPRGLGSDTQYF,TGTGCCAGCTCACCACGTGGTTTGGGCTCAGATACGCAGTATTTT
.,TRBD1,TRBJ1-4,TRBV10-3,CAISEAPGRGTNEKLFF,TGTGCCATCAGTGAGGCCCCCGGCAGGGGGACTAATGAAAAACTGTTTTTT
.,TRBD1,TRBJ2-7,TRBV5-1,CASSDRDSFSYEQYF,TGCGCCAGCAGCGATCGGGACAGCTTCTCCTACGAGCAGTACTTC
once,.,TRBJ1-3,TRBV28,CASSLLGSAGNTIYF,TGTGCCAGCAGTTTATTAGGGTCGGCTGGAAACACCATATATTTT
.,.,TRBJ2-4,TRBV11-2,CASGKVLAKNIQYF,TGTGCCAGCGGGAAGGTCTTAGCCAAAAACATTCAGTACTTC
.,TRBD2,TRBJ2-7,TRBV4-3,CASSQGRGGSYEQYF,TGCGCCAGCAGCCAAGGGCGGGGGGGATCCTACGAGCAGTACTTC
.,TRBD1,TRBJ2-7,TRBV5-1,CASSSDRGPYEQYF,TGCGCCAGCAGCTCCGACAGGGGCCCCTACGAGCAGTACTTC
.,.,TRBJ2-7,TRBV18,CASSPNSGPYEQYF,TGTGCCAGCTCACCAAACTCCGGACCCTACGAGCAGTACTTC
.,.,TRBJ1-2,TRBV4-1,CASSQDPGTDYGYTF,TGCGCCAGCAGCCAAGATCCCGGGACTGACTATGGCTACACCTTC
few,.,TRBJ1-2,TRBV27,CASSSDSSYGYTF,TGTGCCAGCAGTTCGGACAGCAGCTATGGCTACACCTTC
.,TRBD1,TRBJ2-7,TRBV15,CATSRFSGTASYEQYF,TGTGCCACCAGCAGATTCTCCGGGACAGCCTCCTACGAGCAGTACTTC
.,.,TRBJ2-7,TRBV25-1,CASSPDRSSYEQYF,TGTGCCAGCAGCCCCGACAGAAGCTCCTACGAGCAGTACTTC
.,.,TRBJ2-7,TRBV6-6,CASSYSLPWANEQYF,TGTGCCAGCAGTTACTCGCTTCCTTGGGCAAACGAGCAGTACTTC
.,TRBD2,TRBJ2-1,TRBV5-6,CASSRILLAGDEQFF,TGTGCCAGCAGCCGGATTTTACTAGCGGGCGATGAGCAGTTCTTC
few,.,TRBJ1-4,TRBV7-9,CAGGLERGREKLFF,TGTGCAGGGGGTTTGGAAAGGGGCAGAGAAAAACTGTTTTTT
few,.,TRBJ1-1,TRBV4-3,CASSPGRMNTEAFF,TGCGCCAGCAGCCCTGGACGGATGAACACTGAAGCTTTCTTT
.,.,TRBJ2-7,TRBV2,CARSISGSYEQYF,TGTGCCAGGTCAATTTCGGGGAGCTACGAGCAGTACTTC
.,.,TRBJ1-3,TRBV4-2,CASSPVVGFSGNTIYF,TGTGCCAGCAGCCCTGTCGTTGGGTTCTCTGGAAACACCATATATTTT
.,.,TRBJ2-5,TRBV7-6,CASSSTLFGLPETQYF,TGTGCCAGCAGCTCCACATTGTTTGGACTCCCAGAGACCCAGTACTTC
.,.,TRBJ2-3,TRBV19,CASSPLRDSDTQYF,TGTGCCAGTAGTCCCCTCCGGGACTCAGATACGCAGTATTTT
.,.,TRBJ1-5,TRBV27,CASNDRTGHHSNQPQHF,TGTGCCAGCAACGACCGAACTGGACACCACAGCAATCAGCCCCAGCATTTT
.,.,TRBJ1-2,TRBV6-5,CASSYTNYGYTF,TGTGCCAGCAGTTACACTAACTATGGCTACACCTTC
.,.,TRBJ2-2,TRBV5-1,CASSLDSSGANTGELFF,TGCGCCAGCAGCTTGGACTCGTCGGGGGCGAACACCGGGGAGCTGTTTTTT
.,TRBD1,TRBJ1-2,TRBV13,CASRKKGGQGNSYGYTF,TGTGCCAGCAGAAAGAAGGGGGGACAGGGAAATAGCTATGGCTACACCTTC
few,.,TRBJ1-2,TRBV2,CASRLIEGNYGYTF,TGTGCCAGCAGACTCATAGAGGGTAACTATGGCTACACCTTC
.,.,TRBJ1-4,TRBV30,CAWSAGQWRGLFF,TGTGCCTGGAGTGCAGGACAGTGGAGAGGGTTGTTTTTT
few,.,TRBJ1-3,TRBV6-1,CASSALGQYSSGNTIYF,TGTGCCAGCAGTGCCCTCGGACAGTATAGCTCTGGAAACACCATATATTTT
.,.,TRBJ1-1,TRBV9,CASSALQGNTEAFF,TGTGCCAGCAGCGCCCTTCAGGGGAACACTGAAGCTTTCTTT
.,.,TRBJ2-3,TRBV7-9,CASRATGTDTQYF,TGTGCCAGCAGAGCAACAGGGACAGATACGCAGTATTTT
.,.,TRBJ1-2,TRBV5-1,CASSLVNTGSGGYTF,TGCGCCAGCAGCTTGGTGAACACAGGGAGCGGTGGCTACACCTTC
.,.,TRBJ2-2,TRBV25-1,CASSENRHLTGELFF,TGTGCCAGCAGTGAAAATCGACACTTAACCGGGGAGCTGTTTTTT
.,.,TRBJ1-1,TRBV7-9,CASSSQGSTEAFF,TGTGCCAGCAGCTCTCAAGGGTCGACTGAAGCTTTCTTT
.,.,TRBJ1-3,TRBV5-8,CASSLGDGGSGNTIYF,TGTGCCAGCAGCTTGGGAGATGGAGGGTCCGGAAACACCATATATTTT
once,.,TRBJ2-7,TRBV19,CAIPLGIYEQYF,TGTGCCATTCCTCTGGGGATCTACGAGCAGTACTTC
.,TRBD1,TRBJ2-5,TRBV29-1,CSVEDLGQPYQETQYF,TGCAGCGTTGAAGATCTGGGACAGCCCTACCAAGAGACCCAGTACTTC
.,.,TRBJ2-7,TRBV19,CASSPTGPTYEQYF,TGTGCCAGTAGTCCAACCGGGCCCACCTACGAGCAGTACTTC
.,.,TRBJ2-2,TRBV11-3,CASSLGGSNTGELFF,TGTGCCAGCAGCTTAGGAGGGTCAAACACCGGGGAGCTGTTTTTT
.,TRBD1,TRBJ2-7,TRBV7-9,CASSREGTGGNSYEQYF,TGTGCCAGCAGCCGAGAGGGGACAGGAGGGAATTCCTACGAGCAGTACTTC
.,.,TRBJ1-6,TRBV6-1,CASSEVGAPLHF,TGTGCCAGCAGTGAAGTGGGAGCACCCCTCCACTTT
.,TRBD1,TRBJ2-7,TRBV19,CASTIGQGTYEQYF,TGTGCCAGTACTATTGGACAGGGCACGTACGAGCAGTACTTC
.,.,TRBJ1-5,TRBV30,CAWSSQGGFRAQHF,TGTGCCTGGAGTTCGCAAGGGGGTTTTAGAGCCCAGCATTTT
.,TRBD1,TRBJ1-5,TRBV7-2,CASSLEQGARQPQHF,TGTGCCAGCAGCTTAGAACAGGGGGCGAGGCAGCCCCAGCATTTT
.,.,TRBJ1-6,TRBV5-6,CASIAGGVSPNSPLHF,TGTGCCAGCATTGCGGGGGGGGTCTCTCCGAATTCACCCCTCCACTTT
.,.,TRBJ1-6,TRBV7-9,CASTTPNHNSPLHF,TGTGCCAGCACCACCCCCAACCATAATTCACCCCTCCACTTT
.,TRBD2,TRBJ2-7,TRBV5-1,CASSLGLTGGEFDEQYF,TGCGCCAGCAGCTTGGGGCTTACCGGGGGGGAATTTGACGAGCAGTACTTC
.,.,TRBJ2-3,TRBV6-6,CASSSPRGAATDTQYF,TGTGCCAGCAGTTCCCCCCGGGGGGCGGCGACAGATACGCAGTATTTT
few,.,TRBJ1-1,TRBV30,CASMGGSNTEAFF,TGTGCCTCCATGGGAGGATCAAACACTGAAGCTTTCTTT
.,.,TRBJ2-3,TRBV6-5,CASSSGVDTQYF,TGTGCCAGCAGTTCCGGAGTGGATACGCAGTATTTT
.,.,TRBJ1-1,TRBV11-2,CASSLDRSRPTEAFF,TGTGCCAGCAGCTTAGACCGGAGCAGACCCACTGAAGCTTTCTTT
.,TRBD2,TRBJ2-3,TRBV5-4,CASSPKLGLAGIADTQYF,TGTGCCAGCAGCCCCAAGTTAGGACTAGCGGGGATTGCAGATACGCAGTATTTT
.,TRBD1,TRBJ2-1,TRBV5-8,CASRTRDRVYNEQFF,TGTGCCAGCAGGACCCGGGACAGGGTGTACAATGAGCAGTTCTTC
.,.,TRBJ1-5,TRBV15,CATSESTGSSNQPQHF,TGTGCCACCAGCGAATCCACGGGGAGTAGCAATCAGCCCCAGCATTTT